This T cell receptor beta chain appears in the sequencing data of a study of CD8+ T cells in alopecia areata. Study context: Treated patients' severity was scored by percentage of affected scalp area.

Treatment meaning: oral pan-JAK inhibitor, 5-10 mg twice daily. In its sample, this clone was seen a few times. Sequencing templates came from extracted RNA that was reverse transcribed into cDNA. Only in-frame clones appear in the TCRdb table, and some are missing; sequencing was by immunoSEQ multiplex PCR. The data contain 65,000 to 75,000 clones, approximately 30% of them singletons. The germline gives CDR1 GTSNPN, CDR2 SVGIG (reference sequence). There are 13 residues in the CDR3. With 2 bases clipped from V and 3 bases from J, the junction kept 3 bases outside the gene matches. The rearrangement links TRBV30 to TRBJ1-2, with 7 bases that match TRBD1. The specimen was CD8+ T cells sorted from blood, collected at week 4, from a patient treated with tofacitinib. The sequence derives from a human donor with alopecia areata. The CDR3 here is CAWSYRGDYGYTF. CDR3 in DNA: TGTGCCTGGAGTTACAGGGGTGACTATGGCTACACCTTC.